These 21 T cell receptor beta chains originate from one sample sequenced in a study of blood T cells in healthy people across ages. A J-beta primer mix and a sample-barcoded 5' primer were used in a second PCR of roughly 6 to 12 cycles. TCRdb re-called the 5' RACE reads through MiXCR, storing one row per CDR3 protein. The sample has approximately 580,000 distinct CDR3 sequences; less than 25% are singletons. A further study also used this sample, focusing on T cells of mothers and their children.

The sample was blood. These receptors originate from a boy younger than 18 in good health.

In its sample, this clonotype was seen a few times. The gene calls are TRBV25-1 and TRBJ1-2; a possible D gene is TRBD1 (6 bases). This CDR3 has 15 amino acids. V lost 4 bases to trimming and J lost 6 bases, with 18 bases between them. Germline loops: CDR1 MGHDK, CDR2 SYGVNS. The CDR3 DNA sequence: TGTGCCAGCAGTGTGGCGGGGGCCATTGTCAATGGCTACACCTTC. Protein sequence: CASSVAGAIVNGYTF.

CDR3 in DNA: TGTGCCAGCGGTCGAATCGATGAGCAGTTCTTC. Amino acid sequence: CASGRIDEQFF. The chain joins TRBV6-2 or TRBV6-3 to TRBJ2-1; D gene ambiguous. The V and J ends lost 8 bases and 8 bases respectively, with 10 bases between them. Germline values: CDR1 MNHEY, CDR2 SVGEGT. The CDR3 runs to 11 residues.

In this sample, this clonotype turned up a few times. The CDR3 DNA is TGTGCCAGCAGCGCACATATCACCGGGACAGGGGGAGAAGATACGCAGTATTTT. As protein: CASSAHITGTGGEDTQYF. The chain recombines TRBV9 with TRBJ2-3; 11 nucleotides align to TRBD1. V lost 3 bases to trimming and J lost 5 bases; unmatched junction nucleotides: 14. This CDR3 has 18 amino acids. Per germline, CDR1 SGDLS and CDR2 YYNGEE.

The chain carries TRBV13 and TRBJ1-1, with unresolved D. The CDR3 runs 12 residues. V was pared by 8 bases and J by 2 bases, with 9 bases between. The germline V gene encodes CDR1 PRHDT and CDR2 FYEKMQ (reference sequence). In nucleotides, the CDR3 is TGTGCCAGCTCCTGGGAAAACACTGAAGCTTTCTTT. Residues: CASSWENTEAFF.

This clonotype was observed at least ten times. This rearrangement joins TRBV27 to TRBJ1-4, with D possibly TRBD1 on 6 matching bases. This CDR3 has 12 amino acids. The germline CDR1 and CDR2 sequences are MNHEY and SMNVEV (reference sequence). Trimming took off 8 bases at V and 3 bases at J, with 7 bases between the two ends. The CDR3 region is CASGGPNEKLFF. CDR3 sequence (DNA): TGTGCCAGCGGGGGGCCTAATGAAAAACTGTTTTTT.

The chain carries TRBV20-1 and TRBJ2-5; 11 nucleotides agree with TRBD2. TRBJ2-1 explains the end of the DNA better; the J call may be wrong. The CDR3 loop spans 12 amino acids. Germline assignment: CDR1 DFQATT and CDR2 SNEGSKA (reference sequence). This chain's CDR3 is CRISGRVDEQFF. The CDR3 bases are TGCAGGATTAGCGGGAGGGTAGATGAGCAGTTCTTC.

V gene TRBV27 combines with J gene TRBJ1-2; TRBD1 matches at 8 bases. Trimming at V came to 6 bases and at J to 6 bases, leaving 6 bases not matched to a gene. The CDR3 loop spans 13 amino acids. CDR1 is MNHEY, CDR2 SMNVEV, per germline (reference sequence). The CDR3, as DNA: TGTGCCAGCAGCCAGGGGGCCCCGCATGGCTACACCTTC. It codes for CASSQGAPHGYTF.

The chain has TRBV6-1 and TRBJ1-5, with D possibly matching TRBD1 (5 bases). CDR1 and CDR2 from the germline V gene are MNHNS and SASEGT. The CDR3 totals 13 residues. The germline V and J ends were trimmed by 11 bases and 7 bases, with 18 bases remaining between them. As DNA, the CDR3 is TGTGCCTGCGAGCCGGCCAGGGTCCAGCCCCAGCATTTT. Its translation: CACEPARVQPQHF.

This clonotype was detected ten times or more. The J gene is TRBJ2-6, the V gene TRBV6-4; D remains unclear. The germline V and J ends were trimmed by 2 bases and 0 bases, with 2 bases remaining between them. This CDR3 has 14 amino acids. CDR1 is MRHNA and CDR2 is SNTAGT in the germline V gene. CDR3: CASSDNSGANVLTF. As DNA, the CDR3 is TGTGCCAGCAGTGACAACTCTGGGGCCAACGTCCTGACTTTC.

The chain is built from TRBV2 and TRBJ2-7, with 7 bases aligning to TRBD1. The germline CDR1 and CDR2 sequences are SNHLY and FYNNEI. The CDR3 is 17 residues long. V dropped 6 bases and J dropped 0; count of bases not matched to a gene: 14. The CDR3 loop is CASRWDPTGIRSYEQYF. The CDR3 DNA is TGTGCCAGCAGATGGGACCCGACAGGGATCCGCTCCTACGAGCAGTACTTC.

V is TRBV5-1 and J is TRBJ1-3, with a tentative D call TRBD1 (6 bases). Deletions cut 2 bases from V and 2 bases from J, with 11 bases between. CDR1 is SGHRS, CDR2 YFSETQ, per germline. CDR3 length equals 15 residues. CDR3 region: CASSFTAGAGNTIYF. DNA for the CDR3: TGCGCCAGCAGCTTTACGGCAGGGGCTGGAAACACCATATATTTT.

This chain uses TRBV7-2 with TRBJ2-1; 11 nucleotides align to TRBD2. Trimming took 5 bases from V and 7 from J; bases not matched to a gene: 10. The CDR3 runs 16 residues. CDR1 and CDR2 from the germline V gene are SGHTA and FQGNSA. Here the CDR3 DNA reads TGTGCCAGCAGCCCCAGCCTGACTAGCGGGATGAATGAGCAGTTCTTC. Translating gives CASSPSLTSGMNEQFF.

The rearrangement joins TRBV27 to TRBJ2-7; 9 bases fit TRBD2. CDR1 MNHEY and CDR2 SMNVEV come from the germline V gene (reference sequence). CDR3 size: 15 residues. Unmatched junction bases numbered 5, after V lost 2 bases and J lost 3 bases. The CDR3 DNA reads TGTGCCAGCAGTTTACGAGCGGGAGGCCGCTACGAGCAGTACTTC. This encodes CASSLRAGGRYEQYF.

This clonotype was recorded a few times. The J gene is TRBJ2-6, the V gene TRBV12-3 or TRBV12-4; D not certain. The length of the CDR3 is 15 residues. Trimming took 6 bases from V and 0 from J, leaving 9 bases between them. The CDR3 loop is CASREGFSGANVLTF. The CDR3 DNA sequence: TGTGCCAGCAGAGAAGGCTTCTCTGGGGCCAACGTCCTGACTTTC.

This clonotype was seen more than once but under ten times. This chain links TRBV20-1 with TRBJ2-3, with 11 bases fitting TRBD2. V dropped 3 bases and J dropped 4; count of bases not matched to a gene: 9. The length of the CDR3 is 16 residues. Germline assignment: CDR1 DFQATT and CDR2 SNEGSKA (reference sequence). CDR3 sequence: CSARALAGAGPDTQYF. The CDR3 DNA sequence: TGCAGTGCTAGGGCACTAGCGGGAGCGGGCCCAGATACGCAGTATTTT.

The sample holds one count of this clonotype. The V and J genes are TRBV5-6 and TRBJ2-2; 11 bases align to TRBD2. The CDR3 loop spans 17 amino acids. Germline V CDR1 and CDR2: SGHDT, YYEEEE. Trimming cost V 5 bases and J 5 bases; bases outside gene matches: 11. The CDR3 is CASRLTGLAGQTGELFF. CDR3 DNA sequence: TGTGCCAGCAGGTTAACTGGACTAGCGGGTCAAACCGGGGAGCTGTTTTTT.

This clonotype was seen more than once but under ten times. CDR3 region: CASSSLPGGQGANEQYF. CDR3 sequence (DNA): TGTGCCAGCAGTTCTCTTCCGGGGGGACAGGGGGCTAACGAGCAGTACTTC. The chain couples TRBV28 to TRBJ2-7, with 12 bases matching TRBD1. The CDR3 has 17 amino acids. CDR1 and CDR2 from the germline V gene are MDHEN and SYDVKM. Trimming removed 4 bases from V and 5 bases from J; junction bases left unmatched: 12.

The table lists this clonotype with a few counts. The chain recombines TRBV7-9 with TRBJ1-4; D is uncertain. The V and J ends lost 0 bases and 7 bases respectively, with 9 bases between them. Per the germline V gene, CDR1 is SEHNR and CDR2 is FQNEAQ (reference sequence). The CDR3 is 14 residues long. The DNA of the CDR3 is TGTGCCAGCAGCTTAGCGGTCCGGGGTGAAAAACTGTTTTTT. This codes for CASSLAVRGEKLFF.

Only a few counts were recorded for this clonotype. The chain joins TRBV30 to TRBJ2-2, with D possibly TRBD2 on 6 matching bases. The V end was cut by 2 bases, the J end by 4 bases, with 11 bases between. CDR3 size: 14 residues. Looked up from germline, CDR1 is GTSNPN and CDR2 is SVGIG (reference sequence). The CDR3: CAWSWRGFTGELFF. CDR3 in DNA: TGTGCCTGGAGTTGGAGGGGTTTCACCGGGGAGCTGTTTTTT.

This clonotype has only a few counts. The chain recombines TRBV7-2 with TRBJ2-5, with D perhaps being TRBD1 or TRBD2 (6 bases each). With the DNA end fitting TRBJ2-7 better, the J assignment may be wrong. The CDR3 length is 17 residues. Germline CDR1 and CDR2: SGHTA and FQGNSA. The DNA for the CDR3 is TGTGCCAGCAGCTTAGCAGGCTACGTCCGGGGGCGCGGCGAGCAGTACTTC. It specifies CASSLAGYVRGRGEQYF.

V usage is TRBV6-2 or TRBV6-3 and J usage is TRBJ1-2; D call uncertain. V dropped 2 bases and J dropped 7 bases, with 5 bases sitting between them. CDR1 and CDR2 (germline): MNHEY, SVGEGT. This CDR3 is built from 11 residues. The CDR3 DNA is TGTGCCAGCAGTTACATTCGTGGCTACACCTTC. Translated, it gives CASSYIRGYTF.